This TCR beta chain was captured by sequencing in a study of blood T cell repertoires in COVID-19. Generated by immunoSEQ multiplex PCR, the TCRdb table keeps only in-frame clones and is missing some. The top ten hold 2.1% of the sample, which has 250,000 or so clones, 90% seen once. The CDR3 consists of 14 residues. CDR1 is MNHEY, CDR2 SVGAGI, per germline. V was cut by 4 bases and J by 5 bases, with 15 bases left in between. The chain couples TRBV6-5 to TRBJ2-7, with a tentative D call TRBD1 (7 bases). Sequenced sample: peripheral blood. The sequence derives from a woman aged 55-70 years with COVID-19, enrolled during active disease. DNA for the CDR3: TGTGCCAGCAGTTTCGTAGGAGGGGGCCACGAGCAGTACTTC. It codes for CASSFVGGGHEQYF.